This T cell receptor beta chain emerged from a study of blood T cell repertoires in COVID-19. Assay: immunoSEQ multiplex PCR; the TCRdb copy retains only in-frame clones and omits some. The sample comprises approximately 450,000 clones, 70% to 90% of which are singletons, and over 1.5% rests with the top ten. CDR1 MDHEN and CDR2 SYDVKM come from the germline V gene. The CDR3 extends over 12 amino acids. Trimming pared 3 bases from V and 5 bases from J, leaving 7 bases between. This clone was counted a single time. Additional DNA sequences in this sample encode the identical CDR3. The TCR sequence derives from a woman between 18 and 29 years old with acute COVID-19. The V call is TRBV28, the J call TRBJ1-2, with D possibly matching TRBD1 (5 bases). The sample comprised PBMCs or T cells enriched from blood (not recorded which). The CDR3 nucleotides read TGTGCCAGCAGTTTGGGGGGATATGGCTACACCTTC. As protein: CASSLGGYGYTF.